The source of this TCR beta chain is a study of monozygotic twins with inflammatory bowel disease. Broader study findings: Healthy twins showed more clonotype sharing with others than IBD patients, especially patients with disease activity. Neither one strong signal nor one clonotype associated with IBD was supported.

TCRdb reprocessed the 5' RACE reads, with one entry per CDR3 protein and no DNA. The specimen's table records hundreds of thousands of distinct CDR3 sequences. Per germline, CDR1 SGHDN and CDR2 FVKESK. This CDR3 is built from 15 residues. The blood volume drawn from each donor was around 2.5 ml. Unsorted whole blood yielded the total RNA, with T cells left unselected. Of note for this clonotype: What it binds is unknown.

The V gene is TRBV14, the J gene TRBJ2-7; TCRdb's D call, TRBD1, is unchecked because there is no DNA. The material sequenced was blood. The clonotype comes from a human donor with ulcerative colitis or Crohn's disease, or a healthy co-twin of an affected twin (not recorded which). CDR3 loop: CASSLQGGPLYEQYF.